The 16 T cell receptor beta chains listed next were all sequenced from one sample in a study of CD4 T cells in relation to SARS-CoV-2 and coronaviruses. Their antigens remain unidentified. CD4+ T cells from unexposed donors were obtained before the COVID-19 pandemic (2011-2018). After roughly 9 days of culture, CD4+ T cells were isolated. The method was immunoSEQ multiplex PCR; TCRdb's version includes in-frame clones alone and lacks a portion of them. The table has 15,000 to 20,000 clones, around four fifths seen once; the top ten hold roughly 18%. The sample consisted of CD4+ T cells from PBMCs, cultured in vitro. These receptors were collected from a human donor in good health.

The J gene is TRBJ2-2, the V gene TRBV14, with D possibly being TRBD1 (6 bases). V shed 4 bases and J shed 5 bases, with 14 bases lying between them. Germline loops: CDR1 SGHDN, CDR2 FVKESK. This CDR3 is built from 15 residues. The CDR3 spells CASSPKGGRTGELFF. CDR3 DNA sequence: TGTGCCAGCAGCCCCAAAGGGGGTCGGACCGGGGAGCTGTTTTTT.

V usage is TRBV5-4 and J usage is TRBJ2-6; D is ambiguous. The germline gives CDR1 SGHNT, CDR2 YYREEE (reference sequence). Trimming pared 0 bases from V and 4 bases from J, leaving 8 bases between. The length of the CDR3 is 15 residues. This chain's CDR3 is CASSLEGPGANVLTF. The CDR3 DNA reads as TGTGCCAGCAGCTTGGAAGGGCCCGGGGCCAACGTCCTGACTTTC.

This sequence joins TRBV9 and TRBJ2-3, with D perhaps assigned TRBD1 or TRBD2 (5 bases each). The germline V gene has CDR1 SGDLS and CDR2 YYNGEE. CDR3 length: 16 residues. The V end was cut by 3 bases, the J end by 4 bases, with 18 bases between. In DNA, the CDR3 is TGTGCCAGCAGCGCCAGTTTCTTCAGAGGGGCAGATACGCAGTATTTT. Protein product: CASSASFFRGADTQYF.

The chain carries TRBV30 and TRBJ1-2; 7 bases map to TRBD1. Germline V lookup: CDR1 GTSNPN, CDR2 SVGIG (reference sequence). The CDR3 extends over 19 amino acids. The V gene end was trimmed by 4 bases and the J gene end by 4 bases; junction bases not matched to a gene: 24. This CDR3 reads CAWTAGVYRGAGRTYGYTF. CDR3 nucleotide sequence: TGTGCCTGGACCGCAGGAGTTTACAGGGGCGCGGGTCGCACCTATGGCTACACCTTC.

This chain connects TRBV19 to TRBJ2-7; 11 bases are a match to TRBD2. CDR3 length: 15 residues. CDR1 is LNHDA and CDR2 is SQIVND in the germline V gene (reference sequence). V shed 4 bases and J 1 base; nucleotides not matched to a gene: 3. CDR3: CASSTGTSGSYEQYF. The CDR3 region has the DNA TGTGCCAGTAGTACTGGGACTAGCGGTTCCTACGAGCAGTACTTC.

The chain links TRBV7-2 to TRBJ2-3, with 9 bases that match TRBD2. Germline trimming cut 0 bases from V and 2 bases from J; bases unmatched to any gene: 9. The CDR3 contains 18 residues. Germline V CDR1 and CDR2: SGHTA, FQGNSA. DNA for the CDR3: TGTGCCAGCAGCTTAGCGGCACCTGGCGGGAGGGCCACAGATACGCAGTATTTT. It is translated as CASSLAAPGGRATDTQYF.

This chain links TRBV6-5 with TRBJ1-1; possibly TRBD1 for D (6 bases). Per the germline V gene, CDR1 is MNHEY and CDR2 is SVGAGI. The CDR3 has 11 amino acids. Trimming left V 8 bases short and J 8 bases short, with 12 bases between. The CDR3 DNA is TGTGCCAGCGAGGGGGTACTAGAAGCTTTCTTT. This sequence encodes CASEGVLEAFF.

The chain employs TRBV13 and TRBJ2-1; no reliable D call. CDR1 and CDR2 (germline): PRHDT, FYEKMQ (reference sequence). Trimming left V 0 bases short and J 0 bases short, with 15 bases between. The CDR3 consists of 18 residues. CDR3 loop: CASSLGQLRLSSYNEQFF. DNA for the CDR3: TGTGCCAGCAGCTTAGGCCAGTTAAGATTGAGCTCCTACAATGAGCAGTTCTTC.

The V gene is TRBV6-1, the J gene TRBJ1-5; 8 bases fit TRBD1. Germline V gene sequence: CDR1 MNHNS, CDR2 SASEGT. This CDR3 has 15 amino acids. The ends lost 1 base at V and 6 bases at J; junction bases unmatched: 5. The CDR3 sequence is CASSEGGQGSQPQHF. CDR3 bases: TGTGCCAGCAGTGAAGGCGGACAGGGAAGTCAGCCCCAGCATTTT.

The CDR3: CASSQRTSGTYEQYF. CDR3 sequence (DNA): TGTGCCAGCAGTCAAAGGACTAGCGGAACCTACGAGCAGTACTTC. The rearrangement uses TRBV6-5 and TRBJ2-7, with 10 nucleotides matching TRBD2. This CDR3 region has 15 residues. Germline V gene data show CDR1 as MNHEY and CDR2 as SVGAGI. With 5 bases clipped from V and 2 bases from J, the junction kept 6 bases outside the gene matches.

This sequence joins TRBV24-1 and TRBJ2-1, with a weak D call TRBD2 (7 bases). The V and J ends lost 5 bases and 10 bases respectively, with 23 bases between them. The germline V gene encodes CDR1 KGHDR and CDR2 SFDVKD. CDR3 length: 16 residues. DNA for the CDR3: TGTGCCACCAGTGGTCGGACTAGTGGGGGCTCGGAGGAGCAGTTCTTC. Translation: CATSGRTSGGSEEQFF.

The chain is built from TRBV2 and TRBJ2-4; 11 bases line up with TRBD2. After removal of 6 bases from V and 4 bases from J, the junction contained 5 bases not matched to a gene. The CDR3 totals 15 residues. Looked up from germline, CDR1 is SNHLY and CDR2 is FYNNEI. CDR3 bases: TGTGCCAGCAGAGGGACTAGCGGAAAGAAAAACATTCAGTACTTC. Protein sequence: CASRGTSGKKNIQYF.

The genes are TRBV2 and TRBJ2-5; TRBD2 might be the D (5 bases). The CDR3 loop spans 13 amino acids. The V and J ends lost 7 bases and 4 bases respectively, with 13 bases between them. The germline V gene has CDR1 SNHLY and CDR2 FYNNEI. DNA for the CDR3: TGTGCCAGCAATGCGGGTATCGGAGAGACCCAGTACTTC. Translating gives CASNAGIGETQYF.

This clone has just a few counts. This chain links TRBV6-5 with TRBJ2-7; D remains unclear. This CDR3 is built from 15 residues. Germline values: CDR1 MNHEY, CDR2 SVGAGI. Trimming took 6 bases from V and 0 from J, leaving 15 bases between them. The CDR3 loop is CASRGYRFFSYEQYF. In DNA, the CDR3 is TGTGCCAGCAGGGGTTATAGATTCTTCTCCTACGAGCAGTACTTC.

The chain couples TRBV5-8 to TRBJ2-1; D is ambiguous. This CDR3 has 13 residues. Germline-derived CDR1 and CDR2 are SGHTS and YDEGEE. Trimming removed 0 bases from V and 9 bases from J, with 10 bases in between. CDR3 protein: CASSLGRAGEQFF. In DNA form, the CDR3 reads TGTGCCAGCAGCTTGGGTCGTGCAGGTGAGCAGTTCTTC.

The genes are TRBV27 and TRBJ1-6; no clear D. This CDR3 comprises 15 residues. V shed 1 base and J shed 4 bases, with 8 bases lying between them. Germline lookup yields CDR1 MNHEY and CDR2 SMNVEV (reference sequence). DNA of the CDR3: TGTGCCAGCAGTTTATTCTCCCCTTATAATTCACCCCTCCACTTT. It yields the protein CASSLFSPYNSPLHF.